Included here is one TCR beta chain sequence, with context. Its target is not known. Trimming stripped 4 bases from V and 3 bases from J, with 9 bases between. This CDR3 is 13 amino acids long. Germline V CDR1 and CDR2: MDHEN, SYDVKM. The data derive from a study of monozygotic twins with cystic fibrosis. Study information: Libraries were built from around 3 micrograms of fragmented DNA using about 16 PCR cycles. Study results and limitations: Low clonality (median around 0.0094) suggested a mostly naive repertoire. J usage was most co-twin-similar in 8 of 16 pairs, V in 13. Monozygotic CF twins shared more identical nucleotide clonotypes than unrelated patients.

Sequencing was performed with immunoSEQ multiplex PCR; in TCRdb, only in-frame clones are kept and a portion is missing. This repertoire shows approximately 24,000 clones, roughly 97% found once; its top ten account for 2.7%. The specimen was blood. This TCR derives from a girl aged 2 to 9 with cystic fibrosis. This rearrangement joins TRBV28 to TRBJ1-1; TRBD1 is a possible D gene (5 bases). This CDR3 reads CASSSWGYTEAFF. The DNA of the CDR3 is TGTGCCAGCAGTTCCTGGGGGTACACTGAAGCTTTCTTT.